This is a list of T cell receptor beta chains from one sample in a study of early T cells in non-severe SARS-CoV-2 infection. TCRdb analysed the 5' RACE reads with MiXCR anew, one entry per CDR3 protein. This sample has about 69,000 distinct CDR3 sequences, with 11% found just once. Source: whole blood, taken at baseline. The receptors come from an adult who was a healthcare worker with PCR-confirmed SARS-CoV-2 infection or an uninfected control (not recorded which). Both conserved end residues are part of each CDR3. D genes are given only for firm matches. Some rows have no size entry. The others give once, few or many, or a class for an expanded clone.

j_call: TRBJ2-3
clone_size: few
v_call: TRBV10-3
d_call: TRBD2
cdr3_aa: CAISDPLRGGDTDTQYF
cdr3_nt: TGTGCCATCAGTGACCCCCTTCGCGGGGGGGACACAGATACGCAGTATTTT

j_call: TRBJ1-3
clone_size: NA
v_call: TRBV7-9
d_call: NA
cdr3_aa: CASGTPGNTIYF
cdr3_nt: TGTGCCAGCGGGACCCCTGGAAACACCATATATTTT

j_call: TRBJ2-5
clone_size: many
v_call: TRBV19
d_call: NA
cdr3_aa: CASTDRIQETQYF
cdr3_nt: TGTGCCAGTACTGACAGGATCCAAGAGACCCAGTACTTC

j_call: TRBJ2-4
clone_size: NA
v_call: TRBV11-1
d_call: NA
cdr3_aa: CASNHGQDKKNIQYF
cdr3_nt: TGTGCCAGCAACCATGGGCAGGACAAAAAAAACATTCAGTACTTC

j_call: TRBJ1-1
clone_size: many
v_call: TRBV12-3/TRBV12-4
d_call: TRBD1
cdr3_aa: CASSSTGGLTEAFF
cdr3_nt: TGTGCCAGCAGTTCGACAGGGGGCTTAACTGAAGCTTTCTTT

j_call: TRBJ2-7
clone_size: NA
v_call: TRBV27
d_call: NA
cdr3_aa: CASSLNEWVEQYF
cdr3_nt: TGTGCCAGCAGTTTAAATGAGTGGGTAGAGCAGTACTTC

j_call: TRBJ1-6
clone_size: few
v_call: TRBV6-4
d_call: NA
cdr3_aa: CASSDTAGSPLHF
cdr3_nt: TGTGCCAGCAGTGATACAGCGGGTTCACCCCTCCACTTT

j_call: TRBJ2-5
clone_size: many
v_call: TRBV18
d_call: NA
cdr3_aa: CASSPFQREETQYF
cdr3_nt: TGTGCCAGCTCACCGTTTCAAAGGGAAGAGACCCAGTACTTC

j_call: TRBJ2-4
clone_size: NA
v_call: TRBV5-1
d_call: NA
cdr3_aa: CASSWGAEAKNIQYF
cdr3_nt: TGCGCCAGCAGCTGGGGGGCGGAAGCCAAAAACATTCAGTACTTC

j_call: TRBJ1-1
clone_size: NA
v_call: TRBV2
d_call: NA
cdr3_aa: CARKTEKNTEAFF
cdr3_nt: TGTGCCAGAAAGACGGAAAAGAACACTGAAGCTTTCTTT

j_call: TRBJ1-2
clone_size: NA
v_call: TRBV11-3
d_call: NA
cdr3_aa: CASSLEGPSYGYTF
cdr3_nt: TGTGCCAGCAGCTTGGAGGGGCCGAGCTATGGCTACACCTTC

j_call: TRBJ2-7
clone_size: NA
v_call: TRBV10-3
d_call: NA
cdr3_aa: CAIRVVESSYEQYF
cdr3_nt: TGTGCCATCAGAGTCGTCGAGAGCTCCTACGAGCAGTACTTC

j_call: TRBJ2-7
clone_size: NA
v_call: TRBV30
d_call: NA
cdr3_aa: CAWKGWAYEQYF
cdr3_nt: TGTGCCTGGAAGGGATGGGCCTACGAGCAGTACTTC

j_call: TRBJ1-1
clone_size: NA
v_call: TRBV6-6
d_call: NA
cdr3_aa: CASSYSIFGTEAFF
cdr3_nt: TGTGCCAGCAGTTACTCGATATTCGGCACTGAAGCTTTCTTT

j_call: TRBJ1-1
clone_size: few
v_call: TRBV20-1
d_call: NA
cdr3_aa: CSARDRKGHTEAFF
cdr3_nt: TGCAGTGCTAGAGATCGAAAGGGGCACACTGAAGCTTTCTTT

j_call: TRBJ1-6
clone_size: NA
v_call: TRBV2
d_call: NA
cdr3_aa: CASSPHEPPLHF
cdr3_nt: TGTGCCAGCAGTCCTCACGAGCCGCCCCTCCACTTT

j_call: TRBJ2-3
clone_size: few
v_call: TRBV6-4
d_call: NA
cdr3_aa: CASSPQGGSTDTQYF
cdr3_nt: TGTGCCAGCAGTCCGCAAGGGGGGAGCACAGATACGCAGTATTTT

j_call: TRBJ2-7
clone_size: few
v_call: TRBV12-3/TRBV12-4
d_call: TRBD1
cdr3_aa: CASSFQGDYEQYF
cdr3_nt: TGTGCCAGCAGTTTTCAGGGGGACTACGAGCAGTACTTC

j_call: TRBJ2-7
clone_size: NA
v_call: TRBV29-1
d_call: NA
cdr3_aa: CSVCIPLGGTYEQYF
cdr3_nt: TGCAGCGTTTGTATCCCCTTAGGGGGGACCTACGAGCAGTACTTC

j_call: TRBJ2-1
clone_size: NA
v_call: TRBV20-1
d_call: TRBD2
cdr3_aa: CSASTSGRGYEQFF
cdr3_nt: TGCAGTGCTAGCACTAGCGGGAGAGGGTATGAGCAGTTCTTC

j_call: TRBJ2-7
clone_size: many
v_call: TRBV7-9
d_call: NA
cdr3_aa: CASSLVVGVPYEQYF
cdr3_nt: TGTGCCAGCAGCTTAGTCGTCGGCGTGCCCTACGAGCAGTACTTC

j_call: TRBJ2-2
clone_size: NA
v_call: TRBV2
d_call: NA
cdr3_aa: CASSPTIGSGELFF
cdr3_nt: TGTGCCAGCAGTCCGACTATCGGGAGTGGGGAGCTGTTTTTT

j_call: TRBJ1-5
clone_size: NA
v_call: TRBV12-3/TRBV12-4
d_call: TRBD1
cdr3_aa: CASRQGGQPQHF
cdr3_nt: TGTGCCAGCAGGCAGGGGGGTCAGCCCCAGCATTTT

j_call: TRBJ2-3
clone_size: NA
v_call: TRBV6-1
d_call: TRBD2
cdr3_aa: CASNHPGRVTDTQYF
cdr3_nt: TGTGCCAGCAATCACCCGGGGAGGGTCACAGATACGCAGTATTTT

j_call: TRBJ2-3
clone_size: NA
v_call: TRBV5-1
d_call: NA
cdr3_aa: CASSLQPTQDTQYF
cdr3_nt: TGCGCCAGCAGCTTACAGCCGACGCAAGATACGCAGTATTTT

j_call: TRBJ2-7
clone_size: NA
v_call: TRBV6-6
d_call: TRBD1
cdr3_aa: CASSYRTGPPSMAEQYF
cdr3_nt: TGTGCCAGCAGTTACAGGACAGGTCCCCCCTCGATGGCCGAGCAGTACTTC

j_call: TRBJ2-3
clone_size: NA
v_call: TRBV9
d_call: NA
cdr3_aa: CASSVAGNTDTQYF
cdr3_nt: TGTGCCAGCAGCGTTGCAGGGAACACAGATACGCAGTATTTT

j_call: TRBJ2-7
clone_size: NA
v_call: TRBV13
d_call: TRBD2
cdr3_aa: CASSSASGSREQYF
cdr3_nt: TGTGCCAGCAGCTCGGCTAGCGGGAGCAGGGAGCAGTACTTC

j_call: TRBJ2-1
clone_size: many
v_call: TRBV10-2
d_call: TRBD2
cdr3_aa: CASSETSGGSEQFF
cdr3_nt: TGCGCCAGCAGTGAGACTAGCGGGGGGTCTGAGCAGTTCTTC

j_call: TRBJ2-7
clone_size: many
v_call: TRBV18
d_call: TRBD1
cdr3_aa: CASSPVQGASEQYF
cdr3_nt: TGTGCCAGCTCACCGGTGCAGGGGGCGTCCGAGCAGTACTTC

j_call: TRBJ1-1
clone_size: NA
v_call: TRBV6-5
d_call: TRBD1
cdr3_aa: CASSYYQGVSTEAFF
cdr3_nt: TGTGCCAGCAGTTACTATCAGGGGGTGAGCACTGAAGCTTTCTTT

j_call: TRBJ2-1
clone_size: NA
v_call: TRBV24-1
d_call: TRBD2
cdr3_aa: CATSDPSGGPGDEQFF
cdr3_nt: TGTGCCACCAGTGATCCTAGCGGGGGGCCAGGGGATGAGCAGTTCTTC

j_call: TRBJ2-5
clone_size: many
v_call: TRBV20-1
d_call: TRBD2
cdr3_aa: CSAFSGEVLKQYF
cdr3_nt: TGCAGTGCATTTAGCGGGGAAGTCCTGAAACAGTACTTC

j_call: TRBJ2-4
clone_size: NA
v_call: TRBV29-1
d_call: TRBD1
cdr3_aa: CSVEAGGDPMAKNIQYF
cdr3_nt: TGCAGCGTTGAAGCAGGGGGCGACCCTATGGCCAAAAACATTCAGTACTTC

j_call: TRBJ1-2
clone_size: few
v_call: TRBV20-1
d_call: TRBD1
cdr3_aa: CSASSQGANPIGYTF
cdr3_nt: TGCAGTGCTAGCTCCCAGGGGGCAAACCCTATTGGCTACACCTTC

j_call: TRBJ1-4
clone_size: NA
v_call: TRBV20-1
d_call: TRBD1
cdr3_aa: CSAPWSGGGEKLFF
cdr3_nt: TGCAGTGCTCCCTGGTCAGGGGGAGGTGAAAAACTGTTTTTT

j_call: TRBJ2-1
clone_size: NA
v_call: TRBV10-3
d_call: TRBD2
cdr3_aa: CAIRGTSGGPGYNEQFF
cdr3_nt: TGTGCCATCCGCGGGACTAGCGGGGGGCCGGGTTACAATGAGCAGTTCTTC

j_call: TRBJ1-6
clone_size: few
v_call: TRBV6-6
d_call: NA
cdr3_aa: CASSYSPGGWALHF
cdr3_nt: TGTGCCAGCAGTTACTCGCCCGGGGGATGGGCCCTCCACTTT

j_call: TRBJ2-1
clone_size: many
v_call: TRBV30
d_call: NA
cdr3_aa: CAWSAHAGVINEQFF
cdr3_nt: TGTGCCTGGAGTGCACACGCGGGCGTTATCAATGAGCAGTTCTTC

j_call: TRBJ1-2
clone_size: many
v_call: TRBV14
d_call: TRBD1
cdr3_aa: CASSQNRGYGYTF
cdr3_nt: TGTGCCAGCAGCCAAAACAGGGGGTATGGCTACACCTTC

j_call: TRBJ2-4
clone_size: many
v_call: TRBV7-9
d_call: NA
cdr3_aa: CASSPPGLAKNIQYF
cdr3_nt: TGTGCCAGCAGCCCCCCCGGCCTAGCCAAAAACATTCAGTACTTC

j_call: TRBJ2-3
clone_size: many
v_call: TRBV20-1
d_call: TRBD2
cdr3_aa: CSATRLAASTDTQYF
cdr3_nt: TGCAGTGCCACCCGACTAGCGGCTAGCACAGATACGCAGTATTTT

j_call: TRBJ2-3
clone_size: NA
v_call: TRBV7-9
d_call: TRBD2
cdr3_aa: CASSSGTSGGLRLTDTQYF
cdr3_nt: TGTGCCAGCAGCTCAGGGACTAGCGGGGGCCTAAGGCTCACAGATACGCAGTATTTT

j_call: TRBJ2-5
clone_size: many
v_call: TRBV10-2
d_call: TRBD2
cdr3_aa: CASRLGRSGTTQETQYF
cdr3_nt: TGCGCCAGCAGATTGGGGCGGAGCGGGACTACACAAGAGACCCAGTACTTC

j_call: TRBJ2-7
clone_size: few
v_call: TRBV5-1
d_call: NA
cdr3_aa: CASSLGSRVDEQYF
cdr3_nt: TGCGCCAGCAGCTTGGGATCCAGGGTTGACGAGCAGTACTTC